This entry lists 30 T cell receptor beta chains sequenced from one sample in a study of control samples from healthy donors and cancer patients. Using immunoSEQ multiplex PCR, the repertoire was profiled, and TCRdb retains in-frame clones only, with some absent. The sample has more than 95,000 clones; around nine tenths are singletons. The sequenced sample consisted of blood. The source of these receptors is a man aged 35-49 years in good health.

The chain uses TRBV30 and TRBJ1-1; D possibly corresponds to TRBD1 (5 bases). Trimming left V 8 bases short and J 7 bases short, with 17 bases between. Germline CDR1 reads GTSNPN; CDR2 reads SVGIG (reference sequence). This CDR3 has 12 amino acids. The CDR3 DNA reads TGTGCCGGGGGACCTCTGGTAGGTGAAGCTTTCTTT. This encodes CAGGPLVGEAFF.

The chain uses TRBV12-3 or TRBV12-4 and TRBJ1-1; the D is unclear. V was cut by 6 bases and J by 3 bases, with 5 bases left in between. The CDR3 covers 11 residues. The DNA of the CDR3 is TGTGCCAGCAGCCGATACACTGAAGCTTTCTTT. It translates to CASSRYTEAFF.

The chain is built from TRBV6-5 and TRBJ1-4, with D perhaps TRBD1 (6 bases). Germline V gene lookup returns CDR1 MNHEY and CDR2 SVGAGI. Trimming removed 5 bases from V and 5 bases from J, with 12 bases in between. This CDR3 has 14 amino acids. Written as DNA, the CDR3 is TGTGCCAGCAGTCGTTTTGACAGGAATGAAAAACTGTTTTTT. This gives the protein CASSRFDRNEKLFF.

This chain uses TRBV20-1 with TRBJ2-7; 9 bases are shared with TRBD2. V gave up 3 bases and J gave up 2 bases; unmatched junction bases: 8. Germline loops: CDR1 DFQATT, CDR2 SNEGSKA (reference sequence). The CDR3 spans 15 residues. The CDR3 DNA reads TGCAGTGCTAGTCAAAGGGCTAGCGGGGCCTACGAGCAGTACTTC. This gives the protein CSASQRASGAYEQYF.

J is TRBJ2-3 and V is TRBV21-1; the table's TRBD2 call for D was not verified on the DNA. TRBV21-1 has pseudogene status. CDR3 length: 14 residues. The CDR3 region has the DNA TGTGCCAGCAGCAAACCCGGGGCTAGCGGTTTACAGTATTTT. Translated, it gives CASSKPGASGLQYF.

V and J are TRBV18 and TRBJ1-6, with 9 bases identical to TRBD1. Germline V gene lookup returns CDR1 KGHSH and CDR2 LQKENI. CDR3 size: 15 residues. V lost 3 bases to trimming and J lost 7 bases; unmatched junction nucleotides: 4. CDR3 protein: CASSPLDRGNSPLHF. The CDR3 DNA reads as TGTGCCAGCTCACCGTTGGACAGGGGAAATTCACCCCTCCACTTT.

The chain employs TRBV6-5 and TRBJ1-1; D is unresolved. The V and J ends lost 0 bases and 0 bases respectively, with 5 bases between them. This CDR3 is 14 amino acids long. Germline CDR1 reads MNHEY; CDR2 reads SVGAGI. The chain's CDR3 is CASSYSKVNTEAFF. In nucleotides, the CDR3 is TGTGCCAGCAGTTACTCGAAGGTGAACACTGAAGCTTTCTTT.

The chain combines TRBV20-1 with TRBJ2-1; 10 bases map to TRBD2. Losses at the gene ends were 3 bases for V and 5 bases for J; bases not matched to a gene: 4. There are 14 residues in the CDR3. Germline V gene sequence: CDR1 DFQATT, CDR2 SNEGSKA (reference sequence). The CDR3, as DNA: TGCAGTGCTAGTGCACTAGCGGGGAACAATGAGCAGTTCTTC. Protein sequence: CSASALAGNNEQFF.

V gene TRBV12-3 or TRBV12-4 combines with J gene TRBJ1-1; D not certain. Trimming stripped 6 bases from V and 7 bases from J, with 15 bases between. This CDR3 spans 13 amino acids. The DNA for the CDR3 is TGTGCCAGCAGACGGACGATGGGAGGTGAAGCTTTCTTT. Its protein is CASRRTMGGEAFF.

The chain uses TRBV7-9 and TRBJ2-7; 9 bases match TRBD2. There are 17 residues in the CDR3. J was trimmed by 2 bases and V by 5 bases; bases with no gene match: 13. Germline V gene data show CDR1 as SEHNR and CDR2 as FQNEAQ (reference sequence). CDR3 DNA: TGTGCCAGCAGCGCCGGGCTAGCGGGGCTCTTAACCTACGAGCAGTACTTC. Translation gives CASSAGLAGLLTYEQYF.

V gene TRBV11-2 combines with J gene TRBJ1-2; D ambiguous. The V gene's germline CDR1 is SGHAT and CDR2 FQNNGV. The CDR3 has 14 amino acids. Trimming cost V 5 bases and J 4 bases, with 14 bases left between them. CDR3 DNA sequence: TGTGCCAGCAGCCCCAGCCGGAATAGCTATGGCTACACCTTC. The encoded protein is CASSPSRNSYGYTF.

This clone was counted a single time. The chain couples TRBV4-3 to TRBJ1-6, with D possibly being TRBD1 (6 bases). Per germline, CDR1 LGHNA and CDR2 YSLEER. The CDR3 sequence is 17 residues long. The germline V and J ends were trimmed by 3 bases and 0 bases, with 12 bases remaining between them. The CDR3 nucleotides read TGCGCCAGCAGCCAGCAACAGGGTAGCTCCTATAATTCACCCCTCCACTTT. Encoded protein: CASSQQQGSSYNSPLHF.

In its sample, this clone was seen a few times. The CDR3 sequence is CASSVDRGHSPLHF. As DNA, the CDR3 is TGTGCCAGTAGTGTGGACAGGGGGCACTCACCCCTCCACTTT. The rearrangement uses TRBV19 and TRBJ1-6, with 11 bases aligning to TRBD1. V trimming: 5 bases; J trimming: 10 bases; junction bases outside the gene matches: 4. The CDR3 contains 14 residues. Looked up from germline, CDR1 is LNHDA and CDR2 is SQIVND (reference sequence).

This chain links TRBV18 with TRBJ1-6; D remains ambiguous. V lost 0 bases and J lost 9, with 9 bases in between. Per the germline V gene, CDR1 is KGHSH and CDR2 is LQKENI. CDR3 size: 14 residues. CDR3 region: CASSPPGPSSPLHF. For the CDR3, the DNA is TGTGCCAGCTCACCACCCGGTCCGAGTTCACCCCTCCACTTT.

About this clone itself: The same CDR3 arises from other DNA sequences in this sample as well. The CDR3 loop is CASSSGPNQPQHF. The DNA of the CDR3 is TGTGCCAGCAGCTCCGGCCCCAATCAGCCCCAGCATTTT. J is TRBJ1-5 and V is TRBV7-2, with D unresolved. Germline values: CDR1 SGHTA, CDR2 FQGNSA. This CDR3 spans 13 amino acids. The V end lost 4 bases, the J end lost 3 bases, and 7 bases lay between the germline ends.

The genes are TRBV18 and TRBJ2-5; a weak D match, TRBD1 (6 bases). Trimming took 0 bases from V and 2 from J, leaving 16 bases between them. The CDR3 loop spans 17 amino acids. The germline V gene encodes CDR1 KGHSH and CDR2 LQKENI. The CDR3, as DNA: TGTGCCAGCTCACCACCCCGGCAGGGGTCGTTTCAAGAGACCCAGTACTTC. Amino acid sequence: CASSPPRQGSFQETQYF.

The chain carries TRBV19 and TRBJ1-3, with TRBD1 as a possible D gene (5 bases). The germline V and J ends were trimmed by 5 bases and 0 bases, with 11 bases remaining between them. The CDR3 has 15 residues. Per germline, CDR1 LNHDA and CDR2 SQIVND (reference sequence). The CDR3 nucleotides read TGTGCCAGTAGTCACACGACAGCCTCTGGAAACACCATATATTTT. Translating it yields CASSHTTASGNTIYF.

This chain uses TRBV5-1 with TRBJ2-2; D ambiguous. This CDR3 is 11 amino acids long. V was trimmed by 6 bases and J by 4 bases, leaving 4 bases between them. Germline-derived CDR1 and CDR2 are SGHRS and YFSETQ. DNA of the CDR3: TGCGCCAGCACCCTCACCGGGGAGCTGTTTTTT. Encoded protein: CASTLTGELFF.

This rearrangement joins TRBV7-8 to TRBJ2-3; 7 nucleotides match TRBD2. The V gene end was trimmed by 5 bases and the J gene end by 3 bases; junction bases not matched to a gene: 14. Looked up from germline, CDR1 is SGHVS and CDR2 is FQNEAQ. The CDR3 covers 17 residues. As DNA, the CDR3 is TGTGCCAGCAGCCCGCGCGACACAGGCGGGGGTACAGATACGCAGTATTTT. This translates into CASSPRDTGGGTDTQYF.

The chain has TRBV9 and TRBJ2-5, with a tentative D call TRBD1 (6 bases). Deletions cut 0 bases from V and 4 bases from J, with 13 bases between. The CDR3 contains 15 residues. CDR1 SGDLS and CDR2 YYNGEE come from the germline V gene. The CDR3 DNA is TGTGCCAGCAGCGTAGCTAGGCAGGGGTTAGAGACCCAGTACTTC. Protein sequence: CASSVARQGLETQYF.

The rearrangement uses TRBV6-2 or TRBV6-3 and TRBJ2-3; 10 bases line up with TRBD2. The CDR3 loop spans 19 amino acids. CDR1 is MNHEY and CDR2 is SVGEGT in the germline V gene. Trimming cost V 6 bases and J 5 bases; bases outside gene matches: 20. This CDR3 reads CASSPRERGGIGPGDTQYF. The CDR3 nucleotides are TGTGCCAGCAGCCCCAGGGAGCGGGGGGGCATCGGTCCGGGAGATACGCAGTATTTT.

The chain couples TRBV7-9 to TRBJ2-5; possibly TRBD1 or TRBD2 for D (6 bases each). Trimming pared 5 bases from V and 0 bases from J, leaving 13 bases between. Germline V lookup: CDR1 SEHNR, CDR2 FQNEAQ (reference sequence). The CDR3 runs to 15 residues. The CDR3 bases are TGTGCCAGCAGCCCCCGGGGGCAGTACCAAGAGACCCAGTACTTC. Protein: CASSPRGQYQETQYF.

V usage is TRBV4-2 and J usage is TRBJ1-6; unclear D gene. The V end lost 0 bases, the J end lost 0 bases, and 9 bases lay between the germline ends. The CDR3 is 17 residues long. Germline CDR1 LGHNA, CDR2 YNFKEQ. Written as DNA, the CDR3 is TGTGCCAGCAGCCAAGATCCCAGAAGCTCCTATAATTCACCCCTCCACTTT. Translation gives CASSQDPRSSYNSPLHF.

The CDR3 is CASSLGVYGTGVETQYF. In nucleotides, the CDR3 is TGTGCCAGCAGCTTAGGAGTATACGGGACAGGGGTGGAGACCCAGTACTTC. V gene TRBV7-9 combines with J gene TRBJ2-5; 10 nucleotides align to TRBD1. The V gene's germline CDR1 is SEHNR and CDR2 FQNEAQ (reference sequence). The trim removed 1 base at V and 5 bases at J, leaving 10 bases unmatched. The CDR3 length is 17 residues.

This chain joins TRBV5-1 and TRBJ2-3; D perhaps matches TRBD2 (5 bases). With 4 bases removed from V and 0 bases from J, the gap between germline ends came to 15 bases. The germline V gene has CDR1 SGHRS and CDR2 YFSETQ. This CDR3 comprises 16 residues. The CDR3 DNA reads as TGCGCCAGCAGCGTGCTTGGCGGGCTAAGCACAGATACGCAGTATTTT. Translation gives CASSVLGGLSTDTQYF.

The chain carries TRBV19 and TRBJ1-2, with D possibly TRBD1 on 5 matching bases. Germline loops: CDR1 LNHDA, CDR2 SQIVND (reference sequence). Trimming removed 10 bases from V and 3 bases from J, with 15 bases in between. The CDR3 totals 13 residues. The CDR3 reads CATLRDGYYGYTF. The CDR3 DNA follows: TGTGCCACCTTAAGGGACGGATACTATGGCTACACCTTC.

The chain joins TRBV10-1 to TRBJ2-3; the match to TRBD1 covers 8 bases. J gave up 10 bases and V 6 bases, and 9 bases lay outside the gene matches. Germline V CDR1 and CDR2: WNHNN, SYGVQD (reference sequence). The CDR3 totals 13 residues. CDR3 bases: TGCGCCAGCAGGGATAGAAGACAGGGGCCGCAGTATTTT. This sequence encodes CASRDRRQGPQYF.

The chain employs TRBV11-3 and TRBJ2-3, with TRBD1 as a possible D gene (6 bases). This CDR3 spans 16 amino acids. CDR1 is SGHNT, CDR2 YENEEA, per germline. Deletions cut 0 bases from V and 2 bases from J, with 12 bases between. CDR3 loop: CASSLDLGQNTDTQYF. The CDR3 nucleotides are TGTGCCAGCAGCTTAGATCTGGGACAAAACACAGATACGCAGTATTTT.

This clone showed up just a few times. The chain couples TRBV6-2 or TRBV6-3 to TRBJ2-5; the D gene is possibly TRBD1 (5 bases). Deletions cut 2 bases from V and 1 base from J, with 11 bases between. The CDR3 is 15 amino acids. Germline CDR1 reads MNHEY; CDR2 reads SVGEGT. CDR3 protein: CASSYVLDSQETQYF. The CDR3 DNA reads TGTGCCAGCAGTTACGTTCTAGACAGCCAAGAGACCCAGTACTTC.

This chain joins TRBV24-1 and TRBJ2-1, with D possibly TRBD2 on 6 matching bases. Germline V gene sequence: CDR1 KGHDR, CDR2 SFDVKD. V shed 10 bases and J shed 8 bases, with 17 bases lying between them. The CDR3 consists of 13 residues. CDR3 region: CATSTGGVYEQFF. In DNA, the CDR3 is TGTGCCACAAGTACTGGCGGGGTCTATGAGCAGTTCTTC.